The source of this T cell receptor beta chain is a study of shared clonotypes between healthy human individuals. Whole-study context: Donors, aged 18 to 49, were a couple of women and three men. Findings of the study overall: Some clonotypes were shared by all four sorted-subset donors, while others were not shared. The non-shared ones had lower generation probabilities than the shared ones.

Caucasian adults living in Nashville, Tennessee, provided all samples. Clones were read by immunoSEQ multiplex PCR, and TCRdb kept only the in-frame ones, dropping some. The sample includes over a million clones, more than 75% of them seen just once. With respect to this clone: Its target is unknown.

Germline V gives CDR1 SGHNT, CDR2 YENEEA. There are 14 residues in the CDR3. V was pared by 5 bases and J by 3 bases, with 14 bases between. The sequenced material came from memory CD4+ T cells from PBMCs. Subset: CD45RA-negative fraction. The origin of this receptor is a young man in good health. Some clones in this sample may be carry-over from other donors' samples. The rearrangement joins TRBV11-3 to TRBJ2-7; D could derive from TRBD1 or TRBD2 (5 bases each). The CDR3 here is CASSLRDGNYEQYF. Here the CDR3 DNA reads TGTGCCAGCAGCCTCCGGGACGGAAACTACGAGCAGTACTTC.